This T cell receptor (beta chain) was captured by sequencing in a study of T cell responses to AZD1222 COVID-19 vaccine. This clone has a handful of counts. What it binds is not known. Assay: immunoSEQ multiplex PCR; the TCRdb copy retains only in-frame clones and omits some. The top ten clones hold roughly 4% of a sample with under 200,000 clones, 85% to 95% of them seen once. The germline gives CDR1 LGHDT, CDR2 YNNKEL (reference sequence). CDR3 length: 15 amino acids. The V and J ends lost 3 bases and 8 bases, in that order; junction bases with no gene match: 10. Overall study findings and caveats: Close to half of spike-specific TCRs reportedly recognize unmutated variant regions.

Specimen: peripheral blood, collected 28 days after the second dose of the MenACWY control vaccine. The chain couples TRBV3-1 (or the pseudogene TRBV3-2) to TRBJ1-2; TRBD1 agrees at 9 bases. The sequence came from an adult who received the MenACWY meningococcal vaccine as a control. CDR3 DNA: TGTGCCAGCAGCCATCCCTCTGACAGGGGGAACGGCTACACCTTC. Its translation is CASSHPSDRGNGYTF.